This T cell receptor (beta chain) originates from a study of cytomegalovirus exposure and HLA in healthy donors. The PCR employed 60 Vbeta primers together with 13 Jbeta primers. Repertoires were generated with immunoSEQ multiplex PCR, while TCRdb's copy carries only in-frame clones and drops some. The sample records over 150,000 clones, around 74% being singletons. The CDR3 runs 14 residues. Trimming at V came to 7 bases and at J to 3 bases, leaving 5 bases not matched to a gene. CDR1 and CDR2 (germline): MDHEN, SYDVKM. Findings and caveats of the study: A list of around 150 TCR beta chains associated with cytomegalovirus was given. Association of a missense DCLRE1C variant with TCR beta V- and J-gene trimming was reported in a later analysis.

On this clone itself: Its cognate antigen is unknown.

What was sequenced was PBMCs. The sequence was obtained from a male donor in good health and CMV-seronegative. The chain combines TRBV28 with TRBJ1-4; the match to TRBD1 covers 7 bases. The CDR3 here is CASNADRANEKLFF. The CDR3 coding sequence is TGTGCCAGCAATGCAGACAGGGCTAATGAAAAACTGTTTTTT.